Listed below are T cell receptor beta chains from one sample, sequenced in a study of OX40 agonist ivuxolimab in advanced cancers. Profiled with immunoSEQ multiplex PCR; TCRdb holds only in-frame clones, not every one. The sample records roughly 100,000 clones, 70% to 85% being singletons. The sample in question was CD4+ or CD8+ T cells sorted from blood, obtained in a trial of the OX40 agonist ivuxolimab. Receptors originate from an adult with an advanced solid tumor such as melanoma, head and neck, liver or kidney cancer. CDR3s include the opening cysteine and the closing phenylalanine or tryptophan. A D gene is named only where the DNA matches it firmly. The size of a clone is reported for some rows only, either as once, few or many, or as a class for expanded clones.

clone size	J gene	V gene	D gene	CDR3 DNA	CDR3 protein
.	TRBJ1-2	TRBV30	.	TGTGCCTGGAGTGCGGTTCTTGACTACACCTTC	CAWSAVLDYTF
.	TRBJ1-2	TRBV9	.	TGTGCCAGCAGCGTAGCTTCAGGGCGGAACTATGGCTACACCTTC	CASSVASGRNYGYTF
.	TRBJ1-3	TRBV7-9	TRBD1	TGTGCCAGCAGCCGGGACAGTCGCTCTGGAAACACCATATATTTT	CASSRDSRSGNTIYF
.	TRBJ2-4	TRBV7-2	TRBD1	TGTGCCAGCAGCTTAGCGGGGACAGGGAGCGACGAAGCCAAAAACATTCAGTACTTC	CASSLAGTGSDEAKNIQYF
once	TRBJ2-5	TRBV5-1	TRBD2	TGCGCCAGCAGCTTCGGAGCGGGGGCGCTCCAAGAGACCCAGTACTTC	CASSFGAGALQETQYF
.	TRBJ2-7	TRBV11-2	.	TGTGCCAGCAGCTTAGAATACGAGCAGTACTTC	CASSLEYEQYF
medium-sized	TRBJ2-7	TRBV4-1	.	TGCGCCAGCAGCCAACAGGGTTTCGCGTACTACGAGCAGTACTTC	CASSQQGFAYYEQYF
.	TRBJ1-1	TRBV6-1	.	TGTGCCAGCAGTGAGCCGGGACTCTCCTCAGAAGCTTTCTTT	CASSEPGLSSEAFF
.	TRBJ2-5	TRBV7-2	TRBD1	TGTGCCAGCAGCTTATTATGGGGACAGCAAGAGACCCAGTACTTC	CASSLLWGQQETQYF
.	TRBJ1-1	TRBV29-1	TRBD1	TGCAGCGGTGACAGGGGGCAAACTGAAGCTTTCTTT	CSGDRGQTEAFF
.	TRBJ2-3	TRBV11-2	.	TGTGCCAGCAGCTTAAGGGCAGGTTCTTTGATGGCAGATACGCAGTATTTT	CASSLRAGSLMADTQYF
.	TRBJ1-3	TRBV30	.	TGTGCCTGGAGTGTGGCGAGCTCTGGAAACACCATATATTTT	CAWSVASSGNTIYF
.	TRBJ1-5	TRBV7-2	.	TGTGCCAGCAGCTTAGAAGGTGGGGGCAATCAGCCCCAGCATTTT	CASSLEGGGNQPQHF
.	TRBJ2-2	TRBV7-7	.	TGTGCCAGCAGCTTATCAGGGGTAGGAACCGGGGAGCTGTTTTTT	CASSLSGVGTGELFF
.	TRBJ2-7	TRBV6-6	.	TGTGCCAGCAGTTACCCAGGGGACCCCTACGAGCAGTACTTC	CASSYPGDPYEQYF
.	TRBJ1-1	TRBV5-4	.	TGTGCCAGCAGCTTGGCGGCGTACAGGGACACTGAAGCTTTCTTT	CASSLAAYRDTEAFF
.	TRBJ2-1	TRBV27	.	TGTGCCAGCAGTTTGCTTGACCAAAACTACAATGAGCAGTTCTTC	CASSLLDQNYNEQFF
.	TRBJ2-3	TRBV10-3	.	TGTGCCACCCGGGACTCACGGGCAGATACGCAGTATTTT	CATRDSRADTQYF
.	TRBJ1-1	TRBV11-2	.	TGTGCCAGCAGCTTAGGGGTCCTCACCATGAACACTGAAGCTTTCTTT	CASSLGVLTMNTEAFF
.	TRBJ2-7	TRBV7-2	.	TGTGCCAGCAGCCTCTCTGGAGAGCAGTACTTC	CASSLSGEQYF
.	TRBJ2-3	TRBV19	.	TGTGCCAGTAGTATGGGATGGGCTCGCGGATCGGATACGCAGTATTTT	CASSMGWARGSDTQYF
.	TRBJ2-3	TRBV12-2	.	TGTGCAAGTCGCTTCCCGGGACTAGCGGGGGGGCTTGATACGCAGTATTTT	CASRFPGLAGGLDTQYF
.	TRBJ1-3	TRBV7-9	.	TGTGCCAGCAGCCCCAGTGGGGGTACTGGAAACACCATATATTTT	CASSPSGGTGNTIYF
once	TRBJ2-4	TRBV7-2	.	TGTGCCAGCAGCTTAGAAGGGCGGCAGTTAGCCAAAAACATTCAGTACTTC	CASSLEGRQLAKNIQYF
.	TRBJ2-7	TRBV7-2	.	TGTGCCAGTAGGGAGGACTTCTACGAGCAGTACTTC	CASREDFYEQYF
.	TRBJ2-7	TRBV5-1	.	TGCGCCAGCAGCTTGGGTAGCTCCTACGAGCAGTACTTC	CASSLGSSYEQYF
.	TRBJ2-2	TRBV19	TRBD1	TGTGCCAGTAGTATGGACAGGGTGACCACCGGGGAGCTGTTTTTT	CASSMDRVTTGELFF
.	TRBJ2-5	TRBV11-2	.	TGTGCCAGCAGCTTAGACTACTCTAGCGAGACCCAGTACTTC	CASSLDYSSETQYF
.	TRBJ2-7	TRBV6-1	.	TGTGCCAGCAGTGTAGGGGTGCACTTTACCTACGAGCAGTACTTC	CASSVGVHFTYEQYF
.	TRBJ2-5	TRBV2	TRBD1	TGTGCCAGCAGTGAACCCCATCCAGTGACAGGGAGTGTGGAGACCCAGTACTTC	CASSEPHPVTGSVETQYF
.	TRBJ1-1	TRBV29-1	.	TGCAGCGTTACGGGACTCAGGAACACTGAAGCTTTCTTT	CSVTGLRNTEAFF
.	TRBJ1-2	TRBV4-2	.	TGTGCCAGCAGCCAAGGAAACGGCTACACCTTC	CASSQGNGYTF
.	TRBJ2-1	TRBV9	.	TGTGCCAGCAGCGTAGCCGGAGAAGCGGGCCTGTATTTGTTTAGCTCCTACAATGAGCAGTTCTTC	CASSVAGEAGLYLFSSYNEQFF
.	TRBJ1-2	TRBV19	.	TGTGCCAGTACCGACGACAGGCTCCGGGGCTACACCTTC	CASTDDRLRGYTF
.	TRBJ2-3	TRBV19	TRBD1	TGTGCCAGTAGTATAGAGGGACAGGGGATAGATACGCAGTATTTT	CASSIEGQGIDTQYF
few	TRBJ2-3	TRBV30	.	TGTGCCTGGAGTGTATTTGGGAACCCAGGTCCAGATACGCAGTATTTT	CAWSVFGNPGPDTQYF
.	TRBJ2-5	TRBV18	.	TGTGCCAGCTCACCAAGAGACGGGGTCGAGACCCAGTACTTC	CASSPRDGVETQYF
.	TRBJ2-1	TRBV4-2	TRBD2	TGTGCCAGCAGCCCGGGACTAGCGGGAGTGTATGAGCAGTTCTTC	CASSPGLAGVYEQFF
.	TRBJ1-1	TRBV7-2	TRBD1	TGTGCCAGCAGCTTAGCGGGACAGGGCGAGGCTTTCTTT	CASSLAGQGEAFF
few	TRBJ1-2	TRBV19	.	TGTGCCAGTAGTCCTCCGGGGGGGGGACATAATGGCTACACCTTC	CASSPPGGGHNGYTF
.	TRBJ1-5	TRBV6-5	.	TGTGCCAGCTCCCTCCGGCTCCAAGGAGATCAGCCCCAGCATTTT	CASSLRLQGDQPQHF
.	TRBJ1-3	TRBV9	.	TGTGCCAGCAGTGTCCCGGGGGGAAACACCATATATTTT	CASSVPGGNTIYF
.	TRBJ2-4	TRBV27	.	TGTGCCAGCAGTTCTGGGTCTTTAGCCAAAAACATTCAGTACTTC	CASSSGSLAKNIQYF
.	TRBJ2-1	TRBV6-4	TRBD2	TGTGCCAGCAGTGACGCAGCGGGAGGGGGGTACAATGAGCAGTTCTTC	CASSDAAGGGYNEQFF
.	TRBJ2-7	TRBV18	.	TGTGCCAGCTCACCAACTCAGGGAGGTTCCGAGCAGTACTTC	CASSPTQGGSEQYF
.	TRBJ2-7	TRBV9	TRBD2	TGTGCCAGCAGCGTAGGAGTCGCGCTAGCGGGAAACGAGCAGTACTTC	CASSVGVALAGNEQYF
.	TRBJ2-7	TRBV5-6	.	TGTGCCAGCAGCTTGGCGGGCGGAAACGAGCAGTACTTC	CASSLAGGNEQYF
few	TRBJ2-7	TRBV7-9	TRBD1	TGTGCCAGCAGCTCCAACAGCCGGGGACAGGGGACTGTGGACGAGCAGTACTTC	CASSSNSRGQGTVDEQYF
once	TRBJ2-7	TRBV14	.	TGTGCCAGCAGCCACGGGCTAGTCCAGTACTTC	CASSHGLVQYF
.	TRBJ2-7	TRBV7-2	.	TGTGCCAGCAGCTCAGGACTATTATTCTACGAGCAGTACTTC	CASSSGLLFYEQYF
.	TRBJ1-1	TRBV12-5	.	TGTGCTAGTGGTTTGACAGAGAACACTGAAGCTTTCTTT	CASGLTENTEAFF
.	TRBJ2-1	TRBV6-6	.	TGTGCCAGCAGAACTAGTTTTGAGCAGTTCTTC	CASRTSFEQFF
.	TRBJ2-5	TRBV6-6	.	TGTGCCAGCAGCCCTAGGGAGGAGACCCAGTACTTC	CASSPREETQYF